This TCR beta chain originates from a study of T cell changes during pregnancy in multiple sclerosis. CDR1 and CDR2 (germline): MNHEY, SMNVEV (reference sequence). CDR3 length equals 15 residues. V was trimmed by 0 bases and J by 7 bases, leaving 10 bases between them. TCRdb keeps only in-frame clones here, not all; method: immunoSEQ multiplex PCR. The sample contains approximately 50,000 clones, approximately 93% of which appear only once. The J gene is TRBJ1-6, the V gene TRBV27, with no clear D. Source: CD4+ T cells from peripheral blood mononuclear cells, taken in the third trimester of pregnancy. This TCR was recovered from a female donor with multiple sclerosis, enrolled in a pregnancy study. CDR3 in amino acids: CASSLSEVRNSPLHF. The DNA of the CDR3 is TGTGCCAGCAGTTTATCGGAAGTGAGGAATTCACCCCTCCACTTT.